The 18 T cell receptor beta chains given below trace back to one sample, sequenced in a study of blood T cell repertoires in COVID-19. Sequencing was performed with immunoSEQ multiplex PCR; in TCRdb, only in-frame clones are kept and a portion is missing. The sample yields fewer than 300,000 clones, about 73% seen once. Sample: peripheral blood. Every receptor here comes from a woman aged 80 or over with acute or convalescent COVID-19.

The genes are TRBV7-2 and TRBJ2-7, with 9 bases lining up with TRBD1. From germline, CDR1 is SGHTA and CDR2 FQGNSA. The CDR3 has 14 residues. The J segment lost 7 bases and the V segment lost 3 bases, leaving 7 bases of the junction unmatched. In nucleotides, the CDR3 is TGTGCCAGCAGCTTCCCCGGGACAGGGAGAGAGCAGTACTTC. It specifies CASSFPGTGREQYF.

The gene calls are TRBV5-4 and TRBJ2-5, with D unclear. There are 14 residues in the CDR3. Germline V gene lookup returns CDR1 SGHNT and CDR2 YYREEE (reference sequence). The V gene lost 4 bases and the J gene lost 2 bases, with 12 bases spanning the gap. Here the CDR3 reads CASSPGSAQETQYF. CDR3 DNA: TGTGCCAGCAGCCCCGGGTCCGCGCAAGAGACCCAGTACTTC.

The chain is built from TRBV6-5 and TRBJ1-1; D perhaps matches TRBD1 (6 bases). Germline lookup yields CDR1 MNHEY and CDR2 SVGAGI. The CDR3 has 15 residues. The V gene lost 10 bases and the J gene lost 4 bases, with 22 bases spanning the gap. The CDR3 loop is CATHPGGAWGTEAFF. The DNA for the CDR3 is TGTGCCACCCACCCGGGGGGCGCGTGGGGCACTGAAGCTTTCTTT.

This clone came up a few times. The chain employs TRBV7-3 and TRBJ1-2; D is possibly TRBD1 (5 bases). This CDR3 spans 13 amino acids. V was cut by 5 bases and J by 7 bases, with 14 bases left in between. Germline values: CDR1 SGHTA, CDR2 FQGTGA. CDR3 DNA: TGTGCCAGCAGCCCCCAGGGAGGACGTGGCTACACCTTC. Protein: CASSPQGGRGYTF.

CDR3 sequence (DNA): TGTGCCACCCGACCCTCTCCGGGACAGGGGGCAAGCATCTATGGCTACACCTTC. It yields the protein CATRPSPGQGASIYGYTF. The V gene is TRBV27, the J gene TRBJ1-2, with 12 bases fitting TRBD1. The CDR3 loop spans 18 amino acids. Looked up from germline, CDR1 is MNHEY and CDR2 is SMNVEV (reference sequence). J was trimmed by 4 bases and V by 10 bases; bases with no gene match: 19.

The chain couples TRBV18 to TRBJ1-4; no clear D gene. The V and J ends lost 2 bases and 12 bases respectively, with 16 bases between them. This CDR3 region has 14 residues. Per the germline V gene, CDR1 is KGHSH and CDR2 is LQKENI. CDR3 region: CASSPSSDTSQLFF. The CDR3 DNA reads TGTGCCAGCTCACCATCGTCTGACACGTCTCAACTGTTTTTT.

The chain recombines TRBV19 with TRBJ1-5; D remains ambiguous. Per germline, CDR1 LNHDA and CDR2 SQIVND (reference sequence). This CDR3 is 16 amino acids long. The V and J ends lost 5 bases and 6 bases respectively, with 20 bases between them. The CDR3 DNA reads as TGTGCCAGTAGTGGTCGCGTGGGAGCCGTTGGTCAGCCCCAGCATTTT. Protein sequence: CASSGRVGAVGQPQHF. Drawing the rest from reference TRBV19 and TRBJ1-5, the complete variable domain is DGGITQSPKYLFRKEGQNVTLSCEQNLNHDAMYWYRQDPGQGLRLIYYSQIVNDFQKGDIAEGYSVSREKKESFPLTVTSAQKNPTAFYLCASSGRVGAVGQPQHFGDGTRLSIL.

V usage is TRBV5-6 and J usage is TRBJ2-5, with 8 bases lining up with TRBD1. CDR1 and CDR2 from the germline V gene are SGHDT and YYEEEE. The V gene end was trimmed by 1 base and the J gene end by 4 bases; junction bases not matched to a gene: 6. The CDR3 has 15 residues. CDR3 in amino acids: CASSLYGQGLETQYF. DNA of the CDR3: TGTGCCAGCAGCTTGTACGGACAGGGCTTAGAGACCCAGTACTTC.

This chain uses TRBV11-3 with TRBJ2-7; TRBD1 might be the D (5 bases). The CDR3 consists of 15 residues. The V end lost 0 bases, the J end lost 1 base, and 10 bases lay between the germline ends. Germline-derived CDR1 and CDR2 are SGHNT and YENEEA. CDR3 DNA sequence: TGTGCCAGCAGCTTAGATTGGGGCACGTCCTACGAGCAGTACTTC. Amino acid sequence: CASSLDWGTSYEQYF.

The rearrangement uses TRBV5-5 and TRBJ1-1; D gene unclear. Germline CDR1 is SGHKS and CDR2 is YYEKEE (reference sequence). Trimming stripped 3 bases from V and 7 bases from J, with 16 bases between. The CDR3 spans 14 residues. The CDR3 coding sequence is TGTGCCAGCAGCTCGGAGAACTGGGTAGGTGAAGCTTTCTTT. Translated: CASSSENWVGEAFF.

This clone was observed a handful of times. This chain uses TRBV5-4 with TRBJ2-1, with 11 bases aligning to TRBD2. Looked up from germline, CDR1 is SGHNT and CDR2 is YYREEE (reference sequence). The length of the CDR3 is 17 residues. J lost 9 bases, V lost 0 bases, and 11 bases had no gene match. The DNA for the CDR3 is TGTGCCAGCAGCTTGGGGTTTGGGCTAGCGGGAGGCGGTGAGCAGTTCTTC. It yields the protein CASSLGFGLAGGGEQFF.

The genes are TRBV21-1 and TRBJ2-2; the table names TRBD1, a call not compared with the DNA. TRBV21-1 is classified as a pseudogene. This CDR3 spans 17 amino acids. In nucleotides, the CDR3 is TGTGCCAGCAGAAACCCCGGACAGGGGGCAGATACCGGGGAGCTGTTTTTT. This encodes CASRNPGQGADTGELFF.

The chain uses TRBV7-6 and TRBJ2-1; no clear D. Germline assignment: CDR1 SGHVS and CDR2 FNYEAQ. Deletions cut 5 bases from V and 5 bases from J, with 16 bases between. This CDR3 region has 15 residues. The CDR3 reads CASSRLPGPDNEQFF. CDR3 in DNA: TGTGCCAGCAGCCGACTCCCGGGTCCGGACAATGAGCAGTTCTTC.

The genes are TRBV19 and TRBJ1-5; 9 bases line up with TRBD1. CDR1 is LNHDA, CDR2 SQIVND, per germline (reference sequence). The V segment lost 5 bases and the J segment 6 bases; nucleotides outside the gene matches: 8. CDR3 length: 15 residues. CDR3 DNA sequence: TGTGCCAGTAGTTCGGGACAGGGAACCAGTCAGCCCCAGCATTTT. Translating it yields CASSSGQGTSQPQHF.

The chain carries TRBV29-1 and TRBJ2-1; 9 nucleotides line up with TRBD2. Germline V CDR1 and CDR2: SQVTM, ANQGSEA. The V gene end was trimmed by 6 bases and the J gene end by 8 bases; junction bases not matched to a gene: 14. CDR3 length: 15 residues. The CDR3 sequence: CSVTRGAGGGYEQFF. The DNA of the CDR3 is TGCAGCGTCACCCGAGGGGCGGGAGGGGGTTATGAGCAGTTCTTC.

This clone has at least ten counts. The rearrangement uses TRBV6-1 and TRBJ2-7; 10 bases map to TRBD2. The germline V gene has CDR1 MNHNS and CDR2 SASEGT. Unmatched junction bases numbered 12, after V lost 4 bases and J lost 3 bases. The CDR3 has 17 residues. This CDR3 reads CASSANPPGLAFYEQYF. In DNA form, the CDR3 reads TGTGCCAGCAGTGCCAACCCACCGGGACTAGCGTTCTACGAGCAGTACTTC.

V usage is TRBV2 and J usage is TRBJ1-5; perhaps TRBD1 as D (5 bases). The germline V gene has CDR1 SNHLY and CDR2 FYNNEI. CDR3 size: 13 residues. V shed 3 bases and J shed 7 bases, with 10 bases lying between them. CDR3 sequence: CASSDQGGQPQHF. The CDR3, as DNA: TGTGCCAGCAGTGACCAGGGTGGGCAGCCCCAGCATTTT.

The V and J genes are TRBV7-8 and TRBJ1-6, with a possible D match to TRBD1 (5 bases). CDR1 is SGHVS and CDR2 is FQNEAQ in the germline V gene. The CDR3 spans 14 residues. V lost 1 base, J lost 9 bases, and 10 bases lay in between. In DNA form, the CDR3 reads TGTGCCAGCAGCTTAGATTCCGGGGGTTCACCCCTCCACTTT. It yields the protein CASSLDSGGSPLHF.